This T cell receptor (beta chain) is drawn from a study of blood T cell repertoires in COVID-19. The wider study: The United States, Italy and Spain were the sources of the acute and convalescent COVID-19 samples. The analysed material was cDNA or gDNA that came from T cells, B-cell-depleted T cells, or PBMCs.

V lost 0 bases to trimming and J lost 7 bases, with 16 bases between them. Germline assignment: CDR1 MNHEY and CDR2 SMNVEV (reference sequence). CDR3 size: 17 residues. Per the study methods: Scientists estimated how many nucleated cells there were by amplifying reference gene primers. Assay: immunoSEQ multiplex PCR; the TCRdb copy retains only in-frame clones and omits some. Clonal size and the V and J genes are those of that table, whereas D and trimming came from the DNA. The data contain 200,000 to 250,000 clones, approximately 85% of them singletons. Sequences were obtained from peripheral blood. The chain employs TRBV27 and TRBJ1-6; no reliable D call. The sequence derives from a woman aged 70-85 years with acute or convalescent COVID-19. The CDR3 spells CASSLSRSSHLNSPLHF. The DNA of the CDR3 is TGTGCCAGCAGTTTATCTAGAAGTAGTCATCTCAATTCACCCCTCCACTTT.